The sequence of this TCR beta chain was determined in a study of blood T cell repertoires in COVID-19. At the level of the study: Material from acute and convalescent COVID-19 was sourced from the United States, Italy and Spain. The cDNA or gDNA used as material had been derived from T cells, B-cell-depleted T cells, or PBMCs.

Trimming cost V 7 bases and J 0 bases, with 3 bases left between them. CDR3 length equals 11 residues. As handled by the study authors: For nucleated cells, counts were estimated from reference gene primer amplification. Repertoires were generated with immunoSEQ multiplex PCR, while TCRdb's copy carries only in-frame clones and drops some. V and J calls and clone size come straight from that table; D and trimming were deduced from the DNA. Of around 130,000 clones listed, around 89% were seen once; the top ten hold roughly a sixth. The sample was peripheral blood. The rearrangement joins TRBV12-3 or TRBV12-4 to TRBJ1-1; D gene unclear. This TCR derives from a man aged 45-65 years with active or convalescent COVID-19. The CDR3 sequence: CASTMNTEAFF. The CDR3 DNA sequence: TGTGCCAGCACCATGAACACTGAAGCTTTCTTT.